This record concerns one TCR beta chain sequence. Antigen: not known. Participants comprised healthy donors of bone marrow. The CDR3 is 14 residues long. Germline CDR1 and CDR2: SGDLS and YYNGEE. V trimming: 2 bases; J trimming: 5 bases; junction bases outside the gene matches: 7. This record comes from a study of cytomegalovirus exposure and HLA in healthy donors. Study-wide results and caveats: In a later analysis, fewer than 20,000 TCR beta sequences were associated with HLA alleles at 0.05 false discovery rate. The study found most TCR sequences rare, yet found some public TCRs in many donors.

The PCR was carried out with 60 Vbeta primers and 13 Jbeta primers. Sequencing used immunoSEQ multiplex PCR; TCRdb keeps in-frame clones, though not all of them. The sample includes about 200,000 clones, around 77% of them seen just once. The sequenced sample consisted of PBMCs. The receptor's source is a woman aged 25 to 39 in good health and CMV-seronegative. The chain has TRBV9 and TRBJ2-7, with 7 bases matching TRBD2. As DNA, the CDR3 is TGTGCCAGCAGCGTGGGAGCGGGGACTAACGAGCAGTACTTC. Its translation is CASSVGAGTNEQYF. The variable domain in full, completed from reference TRBV9 and TRBJ2-7, reads DSGVTQTPKHLITATGQRVTLRCSPRSGDLSVYWYQQSLDQGLQFLIQYYNGEERAKGNILERFSAQQFPDLHSELNLSSLELGDSALYFCASSVGAGTNEQYFGPGTRLTVT.